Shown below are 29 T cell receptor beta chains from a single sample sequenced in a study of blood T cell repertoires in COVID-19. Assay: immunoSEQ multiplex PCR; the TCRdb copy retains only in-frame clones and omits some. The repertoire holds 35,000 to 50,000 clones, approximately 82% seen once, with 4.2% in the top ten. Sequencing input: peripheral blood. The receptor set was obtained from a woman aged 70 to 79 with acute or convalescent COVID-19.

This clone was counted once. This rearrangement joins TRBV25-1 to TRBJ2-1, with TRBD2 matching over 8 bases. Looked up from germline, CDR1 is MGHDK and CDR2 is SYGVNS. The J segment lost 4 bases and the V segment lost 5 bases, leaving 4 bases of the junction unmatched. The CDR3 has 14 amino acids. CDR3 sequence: CASSTSGGYNEQFF. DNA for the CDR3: TGTGCCAGCAGTACTAGCGGAGGGTACAATGAGCAGTTCTTC.

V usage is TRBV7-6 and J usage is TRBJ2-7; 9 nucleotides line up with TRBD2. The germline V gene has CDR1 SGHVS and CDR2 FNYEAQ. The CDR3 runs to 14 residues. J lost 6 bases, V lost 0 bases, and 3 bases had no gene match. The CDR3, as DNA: TGTGCCAGCAGCTTAGCTAGCGGGGGCCTCGAGCAGTACTTC. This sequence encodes CASSLASGGLEQYF.

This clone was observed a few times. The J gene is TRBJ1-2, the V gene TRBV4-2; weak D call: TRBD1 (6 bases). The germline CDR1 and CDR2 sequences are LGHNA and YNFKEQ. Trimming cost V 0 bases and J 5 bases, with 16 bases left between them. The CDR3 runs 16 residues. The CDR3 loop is CASSQDRAGEGYGYTF. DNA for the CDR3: TGTGCCAGCAGCCAAGATCGAGCAGGGGAAGGGTATGGCTACACCTTC.

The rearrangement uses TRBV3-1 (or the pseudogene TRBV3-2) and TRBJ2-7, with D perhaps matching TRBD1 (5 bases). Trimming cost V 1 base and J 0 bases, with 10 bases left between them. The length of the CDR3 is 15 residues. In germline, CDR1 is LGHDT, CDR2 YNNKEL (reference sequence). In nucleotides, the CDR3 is TGTGCCAGCAGCCAAGCCCCTGGGGCCTCCTACGAGCAGTACTTC. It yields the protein CASSQAPGASYEQYF.

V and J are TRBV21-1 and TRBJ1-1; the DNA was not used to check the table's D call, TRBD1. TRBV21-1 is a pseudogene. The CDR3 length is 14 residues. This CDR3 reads CASSLRDRGTEAFF. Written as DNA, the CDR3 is TGTGCCAGCAGCCTAAGGGACAGGGGGACTGAAGCTTTCTTT.

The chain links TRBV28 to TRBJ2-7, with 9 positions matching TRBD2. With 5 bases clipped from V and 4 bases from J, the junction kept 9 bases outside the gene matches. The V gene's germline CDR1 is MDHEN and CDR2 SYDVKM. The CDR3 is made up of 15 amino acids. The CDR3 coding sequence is TGTGCCAGCAGTGGAAGCGGGAGGAGGGAGTACGAGCAGTACTTC. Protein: CASSGSGRREYEQYF.

CDR3 DNA sequence: TGTGCCAGCAGCCGCACCGGGGAGCTGTTTTTT. Translated: CASSRTGELFF. This chain joins TRBV28 and TRBJ2-2, with no clear D. With 6 bases removed from V and 4 bases from J, the gap between germline ends came to 3 bases. Looked up from germline, CDR1 is MDHEN and CDR2 is SYDVKM. This CDR3 comprises 11 residues.

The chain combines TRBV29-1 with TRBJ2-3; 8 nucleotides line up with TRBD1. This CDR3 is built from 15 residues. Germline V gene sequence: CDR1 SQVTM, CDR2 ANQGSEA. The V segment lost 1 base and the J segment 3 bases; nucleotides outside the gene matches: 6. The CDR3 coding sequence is TGCAGCGTTGAAGTGAGCAGGGGGCGGACAGATACGCAGTATTTT. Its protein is CSVEVSRGRTDTQYF.

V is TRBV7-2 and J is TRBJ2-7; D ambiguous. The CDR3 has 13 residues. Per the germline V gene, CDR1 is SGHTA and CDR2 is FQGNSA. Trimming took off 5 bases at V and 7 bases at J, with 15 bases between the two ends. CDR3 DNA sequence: TGTGCCAGCAGCCCGCCTGCAGCGTGGGAGCAGTACTTC. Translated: CASSPPAAWEQYF.

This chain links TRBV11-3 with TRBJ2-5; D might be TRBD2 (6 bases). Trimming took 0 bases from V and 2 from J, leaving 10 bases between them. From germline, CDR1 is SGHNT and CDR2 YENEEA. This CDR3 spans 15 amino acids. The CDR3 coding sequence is TGTGCCAGCAGCTTAGATCTGGGGGGACAAGAGACCCAGTACTTC. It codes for CASSLDLGGQETQYF.

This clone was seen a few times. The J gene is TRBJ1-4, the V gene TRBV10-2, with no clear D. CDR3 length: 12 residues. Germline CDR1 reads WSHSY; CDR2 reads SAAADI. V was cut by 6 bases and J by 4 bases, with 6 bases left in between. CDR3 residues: CASRRSNEKLFF. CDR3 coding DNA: TGCGCCAGCAGGAGGAGTAATGAAAAACTGTTTTTT.

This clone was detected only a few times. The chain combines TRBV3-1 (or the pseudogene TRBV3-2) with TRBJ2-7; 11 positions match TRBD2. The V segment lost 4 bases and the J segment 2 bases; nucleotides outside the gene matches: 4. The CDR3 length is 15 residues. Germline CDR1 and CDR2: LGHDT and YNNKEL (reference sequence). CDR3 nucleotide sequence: TGTGCCAGCAGCCCCCGGACTAGCGGGCCCTACGAGCAGTACTTC. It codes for CASSPRTSGPYEQYF.

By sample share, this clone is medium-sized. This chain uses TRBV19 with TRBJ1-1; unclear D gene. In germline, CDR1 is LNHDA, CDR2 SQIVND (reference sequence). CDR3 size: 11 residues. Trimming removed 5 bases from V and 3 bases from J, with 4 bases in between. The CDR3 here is CASSSYTEAFF. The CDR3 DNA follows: TGTGCCAGTAGTTCGTACACTGAAGCTTTCTTT.

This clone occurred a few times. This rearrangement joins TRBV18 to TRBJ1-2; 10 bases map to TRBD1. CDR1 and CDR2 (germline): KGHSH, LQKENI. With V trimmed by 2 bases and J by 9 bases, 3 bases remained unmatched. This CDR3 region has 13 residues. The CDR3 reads CASSPGQGESYTF. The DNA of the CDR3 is TGTGCCAGCTCACCAGGACAGGGGGAAAGCTACACCTTC.

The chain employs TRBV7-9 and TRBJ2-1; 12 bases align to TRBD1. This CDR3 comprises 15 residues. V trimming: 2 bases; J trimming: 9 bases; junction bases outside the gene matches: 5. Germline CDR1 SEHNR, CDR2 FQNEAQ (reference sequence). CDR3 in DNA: TGTGCCAGCAGCTTATGGGGACAGGGGGCAAGTGAGCAGTTCTTC. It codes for CASSLWGQGASEQFF.

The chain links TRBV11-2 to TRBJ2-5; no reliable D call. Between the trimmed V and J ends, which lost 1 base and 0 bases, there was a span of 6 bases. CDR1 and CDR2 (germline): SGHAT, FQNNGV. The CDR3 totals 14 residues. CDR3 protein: CASSLVVNQETQYF. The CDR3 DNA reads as TGTGCCAGCAGCTTAGTAGTCAACCAAGAGACCCAGTACTTC. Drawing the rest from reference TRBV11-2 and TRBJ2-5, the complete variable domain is EAGVAQSPRYKIIEKRQSVAFWCNPISGHATLYWYQQILGQGPKLLIQFQNNGVVDDSQLPKDRFSAERLKGVDSTLKIQPAKLEDSAVYLCASSLVVNQETQYFGPGTRLLVL.

The CDR3 reads CASSEQVGMNTEAFF. In DNA, the CDR3 is TGTGCCAGCAGTGAACAGGTCGGCATGAACACTGAAGCTTTCTTT. This sequence joins TRBV6-1 and TRBJ1-1; D gene ambiguous. CDR1 is MNHNS and CDR2 is SASEGT in the germline V gene. V was shortened by 2 bases and J by 0 bases, with 10 bases between the two germline ends. The CDR3 is 15 amino acids.

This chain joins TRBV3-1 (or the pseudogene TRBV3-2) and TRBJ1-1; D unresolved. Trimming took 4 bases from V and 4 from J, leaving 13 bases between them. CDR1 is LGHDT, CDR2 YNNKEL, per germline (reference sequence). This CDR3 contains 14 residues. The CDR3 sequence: CASSLASRPTEAFF. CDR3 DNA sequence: TGTGCCAGCAGCCTAGCTTCTCGGCCCACTGAAGCTTTCTTT.

Here the CDR3 reads CASSLQGPSSPQHF. Here the CDR3 DNA reads TGTGCCAGCAGTTTACAGGGCCCTTCGAGTCCCCAGCATTTT. The rearrangement uses TRBV27 and TRBJ1-5; a weak D match, TRBD1 (5 bases). Germline CDR1 reads MNHEY; CDR2 reads SMNVEV (reference sequence). The length of the CDR3 is 14 residues. Trimming took off 2 bases at V and 10 bases at J, with 15 bases between the two ends.

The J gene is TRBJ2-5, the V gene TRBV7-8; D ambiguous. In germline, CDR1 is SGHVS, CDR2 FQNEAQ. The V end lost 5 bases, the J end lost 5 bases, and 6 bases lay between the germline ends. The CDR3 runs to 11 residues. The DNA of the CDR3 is TGTGCCAGCAGCCCCCGGGAGACCCAGTACTTC. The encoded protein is CASSPRETQYF.

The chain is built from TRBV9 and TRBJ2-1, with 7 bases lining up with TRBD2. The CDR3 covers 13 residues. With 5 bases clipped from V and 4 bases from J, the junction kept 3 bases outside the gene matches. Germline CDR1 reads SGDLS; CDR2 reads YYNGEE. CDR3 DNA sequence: TGTGCCAGCAGTTTCGGGGGGTACAATGAGCAGTTCTTC. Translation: CASSFGGYNEQFF.

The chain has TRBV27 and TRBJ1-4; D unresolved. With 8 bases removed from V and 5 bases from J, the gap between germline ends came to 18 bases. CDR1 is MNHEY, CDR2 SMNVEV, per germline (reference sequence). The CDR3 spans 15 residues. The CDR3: CASRGLLDLNEKLFF. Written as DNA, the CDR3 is TGTGCCAGCCGCGGGTTGTTGGACCTAAATGAAAAACTGTTTTTT.

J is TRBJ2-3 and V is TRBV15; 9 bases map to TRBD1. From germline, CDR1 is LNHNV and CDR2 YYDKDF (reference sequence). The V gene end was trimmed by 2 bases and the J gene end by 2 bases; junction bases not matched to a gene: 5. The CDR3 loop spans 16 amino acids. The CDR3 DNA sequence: TGTGCCACCAGCAGAAACGACAGGGGGGTCACAGATACGCAGTATTTT. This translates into CATSRNDRGVTDTQYF.

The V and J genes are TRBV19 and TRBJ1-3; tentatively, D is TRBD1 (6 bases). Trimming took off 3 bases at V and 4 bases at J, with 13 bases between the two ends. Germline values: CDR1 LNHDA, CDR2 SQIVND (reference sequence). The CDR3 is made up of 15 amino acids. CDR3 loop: CASSMMTGSGNTIYF. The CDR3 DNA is TGTGCCAGTAGTATGATGACAGGTTCCGGAAACACCATATATTTT.

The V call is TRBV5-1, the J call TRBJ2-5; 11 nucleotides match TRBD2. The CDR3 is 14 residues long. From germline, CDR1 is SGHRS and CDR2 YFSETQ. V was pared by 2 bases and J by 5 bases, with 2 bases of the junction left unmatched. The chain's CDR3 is CASSFSGRGETQYF. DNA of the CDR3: TGCGCCAGCAGCTTTAGCGGGAGGGGGGAGACCCAGTACTTC.

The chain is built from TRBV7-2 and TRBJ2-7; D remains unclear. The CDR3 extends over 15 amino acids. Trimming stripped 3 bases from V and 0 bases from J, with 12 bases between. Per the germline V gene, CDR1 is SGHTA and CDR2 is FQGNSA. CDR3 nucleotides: TGTGCCAGCAGCTTGGAGCCGGTGAGCTCCTACGAGCAGTACTTC. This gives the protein CASSLEPVSSYEQYF.

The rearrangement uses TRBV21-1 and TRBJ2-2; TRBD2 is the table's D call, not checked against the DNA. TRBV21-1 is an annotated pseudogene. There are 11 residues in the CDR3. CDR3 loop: CASRAPGELFF. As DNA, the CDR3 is TGTGCCAGCAGGGCGCCCGGGGAACTGTTTTTT.

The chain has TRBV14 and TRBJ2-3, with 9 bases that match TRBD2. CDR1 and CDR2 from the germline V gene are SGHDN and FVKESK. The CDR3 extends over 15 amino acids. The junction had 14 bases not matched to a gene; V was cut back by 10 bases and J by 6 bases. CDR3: CATGPYAGGGDTQYF. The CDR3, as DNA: TGTGCCACAGGCCCTTACGCGGGAGGGGGCGATACGCAGTATTTT.

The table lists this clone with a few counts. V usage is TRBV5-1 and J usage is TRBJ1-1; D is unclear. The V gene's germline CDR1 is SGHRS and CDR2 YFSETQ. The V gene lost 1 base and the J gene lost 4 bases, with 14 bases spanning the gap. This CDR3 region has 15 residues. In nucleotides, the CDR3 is TGCGCCAGCAGCTTGAGGTCCACTACCTCCACTGAAGCTTTCTTT. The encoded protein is CASSLRSTTSTEAFF.